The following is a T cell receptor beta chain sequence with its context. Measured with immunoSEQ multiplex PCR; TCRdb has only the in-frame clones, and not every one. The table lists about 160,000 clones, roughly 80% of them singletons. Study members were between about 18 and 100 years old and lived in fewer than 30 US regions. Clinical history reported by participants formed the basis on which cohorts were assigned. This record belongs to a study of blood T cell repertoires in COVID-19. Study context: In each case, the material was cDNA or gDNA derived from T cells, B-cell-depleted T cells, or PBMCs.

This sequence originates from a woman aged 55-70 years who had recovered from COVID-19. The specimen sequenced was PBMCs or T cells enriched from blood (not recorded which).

CDR3 region: CATSTPDNPQPQHF. CDR3 in DNA: TGTGCCACCAGCACCCCCGACAATCCCCAGCCCCAGCATTTT. The chain uses TRBV15 and TRBJ1-5, with unresolved D. The V and J ends lost 4 bases and 7 bases respectively, with 14 bases between them. This CDR3 is 14 amino acids long. Germline V gene data show CDR1 as LNHNV and CDR2 as YYDKDF (reference sequence). Complete variable domain (other parts from reference TRBV15 and TRBJ1-5): DAMVIQNPRYQVTQFGKPVTLSCSQTLNHNVMYWYQQKSSQAPKLLFHYYDKDFNNEADTPDNFQSRRPNTSFCFLDIRSPGLGDTAMYLCATSTPDNPQPQHFGDGTRLSIL.